A single TCR beta chain is shown here with its context. Assay: immunoSEQ multiplex PCR; the TCRdb copy retains only in-frame clones and omits some. The sample shows about 24,000 clones, roughly 62% of them seen only once. This entry is derived from a study of T cells in narcolepsy. The CDR3 has 17 residues. Trimming pared 3 bases from V and 0 bases from J, leaving 16 bases between. Per germline, CDR1 SGHDT and CDR2 YYEEEE. The chain joins TRBV5-6 to TRBJ2-4; D is possibly TRBD2 (6 bases). The source is a human donor in good health. Material: memory (CD45RA-) CD4+ T cells from blood. The CDR3 nucleotides are TGTGCCAGCAGCTCCATAGCGGATGGGATAGCCAAAAACATTCAGTACTTC. It translates to CASSSIADGIAKNIQYF.